This TCR beta chain was recorded in a study of shared clonotypes between healthy human individuals. Per germline, CDR1 GTSNPN and CDR2 SVGIG (reference sequence). Unmatched junction bases numbered 10, after V lost 5 bases and J lost 5 bases. The CDR3 runs to 14 residues. Only in-frame clones appear in the TCRdb table, and some are missing; sequencing was by immunoSEQ multiplex PCR. The sample lists approximately 590,000 clones, roughly 95% seen once, with less than 0.13% in the top ten. CD45RO-negative CD8 cells positively selected for CCR7 made up the naive population, which excluded terminally differentiated effector memory CD45RA+ cells.

This receptor was taken from a woman aged 25 to 39 in good health. The gene calls are TRBV30 and TRBJ1-2; TRBD1 matches 8 bases. Specimen: naive CD8+ T cells sorted from blood. The CDR3 nucleotides are TGTGCCTGGCTTGATCAGGGGGCGCGATATGGCTACACCTTC. Its protein product is CAWLDQGARYGYTF. The full variable domain, completed using reference TRBV30 and TRBJ1-2, is SQTIHQWPATLVQPVGSPLSLECTVEGTSNPNLYWYRQAAGRGLQLLFYSVGIGQISSEVPQNLSASRPQDRQFILSSKKLLLSDSGFYLCAWLDQGARYGYTFGSGTRLTVV.